The 12 T cell receptor beta chains below were found in one sample sequenced in a study of identical twins. One entry per CDR3 protein results from TCRdb running MiXCR on the 5' RACE reads. Of some 900,000 distinct CDR3 sequences in the sample, 9% to 15% were seen once. The same sample was also studied in work on yellow fever vaccine responses in identical twins.

The sample comprised PBMCs. Receptor source: a woman between 18 and 29 years old in good health.

This clonotype came up many times. The rearrangement joins TRBV20-1 to TRBJ2-1; 7 bases line up with TRBD1. This CDR3 region has 14 residues. The V gene's germline CDR1 is DFQATT and CDR2 SNEGSKA (reference sequence). Losses at the gene ends were 5 bases for V and 3 bases for J; bases not matched to a gene: 7. CDR3 region: CSAETGYSYNEQFF. The CDR3 DNA follows: TGCAGTGCTGAGACAGGGTATAGCTACAATGAGCAGTTCTTC.

This clonotype was observed many times. The chain couples TRBV10-3 to TRBJ1-1; no clear D. V was pared by 3 bases and J by 1 base, with 6 bases between. In germline, CDR1 is ENHRY, CDR2 SYGVKD. This CDR3 comprises 13 residues. DNA of the CDR3: TGTGCCATCAGTGAAAATGGGAACACTGAAGCTTTCTTT. This translates into CAISENGNTEAFF.

The chain recombines TRBV7-9 with TRBJ2-1; D remains unclear. The V and J ends lost 5 bases and 8 bases respectively, with 13 bases between them. Germline V lookup: CDR1 SEHNR, CDR2 FQNEAQ (reference sequence). There are 13 residues in the CDR3. CDR3 bases: TGTGCCAGCAGCCGACAAATACTGGATGAGCAGTTCTTC. Residues: CASSRQILDEQFF.

This clonotype was observed a handful of times. The CDR3 region is CASSIARRTGTEAFF. CDR3 DNA sequence: TGTGCCAGTAGTATAGCAAGGAGGACGGGCACTGAAGCTTTCTTT. The gene calls are TRBV19 and TRBJ1-1; D is unclear. Germline V CDR1 and CDR2: LNHDA, SQIVND (reference sequence). The CDR3 contains 15 residues. V was cut by 1 base and J by 4 bases, with 13 bases left in between.

The chain uses TRBV5-1 and TRBJ2-3; D call uncertain. CDR1 and CDR2 from the germline V gene are SGHRS and YFSETQ. The CDR3 covers 15 residues. Trimming took off 2 bases at V and 1 base at J, with 11 bases between the two ends. The CDR3 is CASSFGLRGTDTQYF. The CDR3 DNA sequence: TGCGCCAGCAGCTTCGGGCTAAGGGGCACAGATACGCAGTATTTT.

This clonotype was seen at least ten times. The chain recombines TRBV5-1 with TRBJ2-1; 10 bases fit TRBD1. This CDR3 has 15 residues. V shed 4 bases and J 9 bases; nucleotides not matched to a gene: 10. Germline values: CDR1 SGHRS, CDR2 YFSETQ. CDR3 nucleotide sequence: TGCGCCAGCAGCCCGAATCCGGGGACAGGGGCTGAGCAGTTCTTC. Its protein product is CASSPNPGTGAEQFF. Full variable domain (remainder filled in from reference TRBV5-1 and TRBJ2-1): KAGVTQTPRYLIKTRGQQVTLSCSPISGHRSVSWYQQTPGQGLQFLFEYFSETQRNKGNFPGRFSGRQFSNSRSEMNVSTLELGDSALYLCASSPNPGTGAEQFFGPGTRLTVL.

CDR3 DNA sequence: TGCGCCAGCAGTGTACTTCAGGGTGATGGCTACACCTTC. Amino acids: CASSVLQGDGYTF. The chain has TRBV10-2 and TRBJ1-2, with D possibly matching TRBD1 (5 bases). Germline-derived CDR1 and CDR2 are WSHSY and SAAADI. There are 13 residues in the CDR3. Trimming left V 4 bases short and J 6 bases short, with 12 bases between.

The CDR3 region has the DNA TGCAGCGTTGGCCAGGTTTGGCGGGGGCGCCCCGAAGAGACCCAGTACTTC. Translating it yields CSVGQVWRGRPEETQYF. The chain links TRBV29-1 to TRBJ2-5; TRBD2 might be the D (7 bases). This CDR3 has 17 amino acids. V was clipped by 4 bases and J by 3 bases, with 24 bases between them. CDR1 and CDR2 from the germline V gene are SQVTM and ANQGSEA.

The chain is built from TRBV12-3 or TRBV12-4 and TRBJ2-2, with TRBD2 identical over 13 bases. The CDR3 runs 16 residues. V lost 7 bases to trimming and J lost 2 bases; unmatched junction nucleotides: 4. The CDR3 protein is CASNGLAGANTGELFF. The CDR3 coding sequence is TGTGCCAGCAACGGACTAGCGGGGGCCAACACCGGGGAGCTGTTTTTT.

The rearrangement uses TRBV28 and TRBJ2-4; 12 bases fit TRBD2. J was trimmed by 7 bases and V by 3 bases; bases with no gene match: 13. This CDR3 is built from 18 residues. Germline-derived CDR1 and CDR2 are MDHEN and SYDVKM. CDR3 protein: CASSFPKTSGGRGNIQYF. As DNA, the CDR3 is TGTGCCAGCAGTTTTCCGAAGACTAGCGGGGGACGGGGGAACATTCAGTACTTC.

The CDR3 DNA sequence: TGCAGCGTTGAGGGAAAGAGGAGGACTAGCGCCAAAGAGACCCAGTACTTC. Encoded protein: CSVEGKRRTSAKETQYF. V usage is TRBV29-1 and J usage is TRBJ2-5, with TRBD2 identical over 9 bases. CDR1 is SQVTM, CDR2 ANQGSEA, per germline. This CDR3 spans 17 amino acids. V lost 3 bases, J lost 3 bases, and 14 bases stayed unmatched.

This clonotype came up many times. V usage is TRBV15 and J usage is TRBJ1-1; a possible D gene is TRBD1 (5 bases). The CDR3 totals 15 residues. V dropped 1 base and J dropped 4 bases, with 13 bases sitting between them. Germline V gives CDR1 LNHNV, CDR2 YYDKDF (reference sequence). The CDR3 protein is CATSRATPGITEAFF. In nucleotides, the CDR3 is TGTGCCACCAGCAGAGCAACGCCAGGGATCACTGAAGCTTTCTTT.